Following are 20 T cell receptor beta chains from one sample sequenced in a study of Ad26.COV2.S vaccination and SARS-CoV-2 variants (dated by TCRdb to about 2021). The meaning of the sample's treatment or condition label: some 19 received Ad26.COV2.S at low or high dose, single or two shots; 5 received placebo; per-sample allocation not given. Repertoires of vaccine and placebo recipients were sequenced from samples collected on day 63 after the first injection. Library generation was performed with the immunoSEQ multiplex PCR assay. TCRdb holds this immuneACCESS table with in-frame rearrangements only. Some clones are missing; in checked studies, unresolved V genes explain under half, and the rest has no known cause. The sample records around 400,000 clones, 90% of which are singletons. The ten largest clones take up 10% to 15% of the sample. Specimen: peripheral blood, collected in a trial of Ad26.COV2.S vaccine versus placebo. The origin of the receptors is a person aged 18 to 65 who received the Ad26.COV2.S COVID-19 vaccine or a placebo.

The rearrangement links TRBV5-1 to TRBJ2-7; 9 nucleotides align to TRBD2. This CDR3 is built from 18 residues. Trimming removed 0 bases from V and 5 bases from J; junction bases left unmatched: 15. CDR1 SGHRS and CDR2 YFSETQ come from the germline V gene. The CDR3 DNA reads TGCGCCAGCAGCTTGGAAACCGTCATAGCGGGAGCAAACGACGAGCAGTACTTC. Translated, it gives CASSLETVIAGANDEQYF.

The chain uses TRBV4-1 and TRBJ1-3; D not certain. This CDR3 contains 14 residues. The germline V and J ends were trimmed by 4 bases and 4 bases, with 11 bases remaining between them. Germline lookup yields CDR1 MGHRA and CDR2 YSYEKL. CDR3 sequence (DNA): TGCGCCAGCAGCCGTGTAGGCAACGGAAACACCATATATTTT. Encoded protein: CASSRVGNGNTIYF.

CDR3 sequence: CASTTGGGTYEQYF. CDR3 coding DNA: TGTGCCAGCACCACAGGGGGCGGAACCTACGAGCAGTACTTC. The chain recombines TRBV27 with TRBJ2-7; 9 bases match TRBD1. Germline values: CDR1 MNHEY, CDR2 SMNVEV (reference sequence). The length of the CDR3 is 14 residues. V shed 7 bases, J shed 2 bases, and the junction held 6 bases outside the gene matches.

The rearrangement joins TRBV11-3 to TRBJ2-2; D not certain. Germline loops: CDR1 SGHNT, CDR2 YENEEA. There are 12 residues in the CDR3. V lost 5 bases, J lost 5 bases, and 6 bases lay in between. The CDR3 DNA reads as TGTGCCAGCAGCCCCATAACCGGGGAGCTGTTTTTT. Translated: CASSPITGELFF.

The V and J genes are TRBV11-2 and TRBJ2-5, with D perhaps matching TRBD2 (5 bases). CDR1 and CDR2 (germline): SGHAT, FQNNGV. The length of the CDR3 is 19 residues. The V gene lost 1 base and the J gene lost 2 bases, with 23 bases spanning the gap. Here the CDR3 DNA reads TGTGCCAGCAGCTTAGTAGGCCCCTTCGCAACCGGGATGCAAGAGACCCAGTACTTC. Translated: CASSLVGPFATGMQETQYF.

This chain joins TRBV24-1 and TRBJ1-1; D remains unclear. This CDR3 contains 13 residues. V lost 5 bases to trimming and J lost 5 bases, with 11 bases between them. Germline V gives CDR1 KGHDR, CDR2 SFDVKD. CDR3 nucleotide sequence: TGTGCCACCAGTGGACACGAAGAAACTGAAGCTTTCTTT. It yields the protein CATSGHEETEAFF.

V and J are TRBV28 and TRBJ2-1, with 11 positions matching TRBD2. This CDR3 comprises 15 residues. Germline assignment: CDR1 MDHEN and CDR2 SYDVKM. V lost 2 bases and J lost 8; bases outside the gene matches: 5. This chain's CDR3 is CASSLTSGSLYEQFF. CDR3 sequence (DNA): TGTGCCAGCAGTTTAACTAGCGGGAGTTTGTATGAGCAGTTCTTC.

V and J are TRBV5-1 and TRBJ2-1; D may match TRBD1 or TRBD2 (6 bases each). Per germline, CDR1 SGHRS and CDR2 YFSETQ. V was cut by 0 bases and J by 7 bases, with 14 bases left in between. CDR3 length: 15 residues. The CDR3 protein is CASSLEGGEGNEQFF. The CDR3 DNA reads as TGCGCCAGCAGCTTGGAGGGGGGAGAAGGAAATGAGCAGTTCTTC.

The V and J genes are TRBV6-5 and TRBJ1-1, with D possibly TRBD1 on 6 matching bases. Between the trimmed V and J ends, which lost 2 bases and 2 bases, there was a span of 15 bases. The CDR3 is 16 residues long. Germline V lookup: CDR1 MNHEY, CDR2 SVGAGI. This CDR3 reads CASSYTHREGNTEAFF. The CDR3 DNA reads as TGTGCCAGCAGTTACACGCACAGGGAAGGAAACACTGAAGCTTTCTTT.

This clone has a single count. The chain employs TRBV25-1 and TRBJ1-6; D unclear. Germline values: CDR1 MGHDK, CDR2 SYGVNS. V dropped 8 bases and J dropped 15 bases, with 14 bases sitting between them. CDR3 size: 11 residues. The CDR3: CASGPPRSLHF. The CDR3 coding sequence is TGTGCCAGCGGACCCCCCAGGAGCCTCCACTTT.

V and J are TRBV13 and TRBJ2-7; 11 bases agree with TRBD2. Trimming took 0 bases from V and 5 from J; bases not matched to a gene: 0. The CDR3 runs 14 residues. CDR1 is PRHDT and CDR2 is FYEKMQ in the germline V gene (reference sequence). CDR3 in DNA: TGTGCCAGCAGCTTAGGTAGCGGGAGGGACGAGCAGTACTTC. Translating it yields CASSLGSGRDEQYF.

The chain carries TRBV6-6 and TRBJ1-2, with TRBD1 identical over 7 bases. The trim removed 0 bases at V and 6 bases at J, leaving 10 bases unmatched. The germline CDR1 and CDR2 sequences are MNHNY and SVGAGI (reference sequence). The CDR3 consists of 16 residues. The CDR3 region is CASSYSISGGANGYTF. The CDR3 nucleotides read TGTGCCAGCAGTTACTCGATTTCAGGGGGAGCGAATGGCTACACCTTC.

The V call is TRBV4-1, the J call TRBJ2-1; D uncertain. Germline V CDR1 and CDR2: MGHRA, YSYEKL. The CDR3 is 15 amino acids. The V and J ends lost 7 bases and 4 bases respectively, with 17 bases between them. This CDR3 is CASTLVVDTYNEQFF. As DNA, the CDR3 is TGCGCCAGCACCCTAGTTGTGGATACATACAATGAGCAGTTCTTC.

The rearrangement joins TRBV12-3 or TRBV12-4 to TRBJ2-2; the D is unclear. V lost 7 bases to trimming and J lost 7 bases, with 10 bases between them. This CDR3 spans 12 amino acids. The CDR3 here is CASTHPGGELFF. The CDR3 nucleotides are TGTGCCAGCACACACCCAGGCGGGGAGCTGTTTTTT.

The V call is TRBV30, the J call TRBJ1-3, with D perhaps matching TRBD1 (6 bases). V dropped 3 bases and J dropped 3 bases, with 9 bases sitting between them. The CDR3 contains 13 residues. Germline loops: CDR1 GTSNPN, CDR2 SVGIG (reference sequence). This CDR3 is CAWRWDNGNTIYF. The CDR3 nucleotides are TGTGCCTGGAGATGGGACAATGGAAACACCATATATTTT.

The V call is TRBV12-3 or TRBV12-4, the J call TRBJ2-2; no clear D. This CDR3 spans 13 amino acids. Trimming removed 5 bases at V and 2 bases at J, with 6 bases between. The CDR3 DNA reads TGTGCCAGCAGTCGTGGTAACACCGGGGAGCTGTTTTTT. Protein sequence: CASSRGNTGELFF.

The chain carries TRBV9 and TRBJ1-3, with D hard to call. With 0 bases removed from V and 5 bases from J, the gap between germline ends came to 15 bases. Germline lookup yields CDR1 SGDLS and CDR2 YYNGEE. This CDR3 is 16 amino acids long. The CDR3 region is CASSVASGLARNTIYF. The CDR3 coding sequence is TGTGCCAGCAGCGTAGCCTCCGGGCTGGCGAGAAACACCATATATTTT.

The chain combines TRBV19 with TRBJ2-2; D not certain. The CDR3 contains 14 residues. CDR1 is LNHDA and CDR2 is SQIVND in the germline V gene (reference sequence). V gave up 3 bases and J gave up 8 bases, with 13 bases separating them. The CDR3 spells CASSINPHSGELFF. CDR3 DNA sequence: TGTGCCAGTAGTATTAACCCACATTCGGGGGAGCTGTTTTTT.

The chain joins TRBV27 to TRBJ2-7; perhaps TRBD1 as D (6 bases). In germline, CDR1 is MNHEY, CDR2 SMNVEV (reference sequence). V was clipped by 6 bases and J by 2 bases, with 17 bases between them. The CDR3 sequence is 15 residues long. The CDR3 sequence is CASRYGQSIPYEQYF. Written as DNA, the CDR3 is TGTGCCAGCAGATACGGACAGAGCATACCCTACGAGCAGTACTTC.

The rearrangement joins TRBV3-1 (or the pseudogene TRBV3-2) to TRBJ2-1, with 7 positions matching TRBD2. The CDR3 covers 14 residues. CDR1 and CDR2 from the germline V gene are LGHDT and YNNKEL (reference sequence). Trimming cost V 2 bases and J 10 bases; bases outside gene matches: 8. The CDR3 region has the DNA TGTGCCAGCAGCCAACCGACTAGCCGTGGGGAGCAGTTCTTC. Translated, it gives CASSQPTSRGEQFF.